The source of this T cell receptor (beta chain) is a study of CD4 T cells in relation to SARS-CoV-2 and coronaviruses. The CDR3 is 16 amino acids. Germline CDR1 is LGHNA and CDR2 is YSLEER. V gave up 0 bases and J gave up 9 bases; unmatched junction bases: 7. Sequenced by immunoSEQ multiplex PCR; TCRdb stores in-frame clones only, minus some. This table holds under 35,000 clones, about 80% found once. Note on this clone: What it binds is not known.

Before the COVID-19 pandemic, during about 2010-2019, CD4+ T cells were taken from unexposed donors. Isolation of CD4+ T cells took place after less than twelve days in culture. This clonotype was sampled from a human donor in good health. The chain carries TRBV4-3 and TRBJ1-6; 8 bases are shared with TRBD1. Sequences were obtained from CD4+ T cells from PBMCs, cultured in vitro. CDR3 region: CASSQEDAGGRSPLHF. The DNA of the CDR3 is TGCGCCAGCAGCCAAGAGGATGCAGGGGGCCGTTCACCCCTCCACTTT.